Below, 26 T cell receptor beta chains from the same sample are listed, as sequenced in a study of T cell repertoires in aging, cancer and after chemotherapy. TCR beta rearrangements were amplified from peripheral blood genomic DNA. Rearranged V-D-J TRB sequences were amplified with a mixed TRB-A/B primer pool. TCRdb reprocessed the multiplex PCR reads via MiXCR and lists one record per CDR3 protein. The table records approximately 10,000 distinct CDR3 sequences, roughly 40% of them present only once. The sequenced material came from blood. The receptors shown here come from a human donor in good health.

This clonotype was counted a few times. V usage is TRBV6-6 and J usage is TRBJ1-2, with 7 bases aligning to TRBD1. The CDR3 spans 12 residues. Germline CDR1 and CDR2: MNHNY and SVGAGI (reference sequence). Unmatched junction bases numbered 3, after V lost 7 bases and J lost 4 bases. The CDR3: CASTGQSYGYTF. As DNA, the CDR3 is TGTGCCAGCACGGGACAGAGCTATGGCTACACCTTC.

The V call is TRBV7-9, the J call TRBJ1-4; 7 bases line up with TRBD1. CDR1 and CDR2 from the germline V gene are SEHNR and FQNEAQ (reference sequence). The CDR3 has 15 residues. Germline trimming cut 2 bases from V and 5 bases from J; bases unmatched to any gene: 5. DNA for the CDR3: TGTGCCAGCAGCTTAACCGGGACAGCAAATGAAAAACTGTTTTTT. Translation gives CASSLTGTANEKLFF.

The chain uses TRBV4-1 and TRBJ2-1; 7 positions match TRBD1. Losses at the gene ends were 1 base for V and 9 bases for J; bases not matched to a gene: 12. The germline V gene has CDR1 MGHRA and CDR2 YSYEKL. This CDR3 is 16 amino acids long. The CDR3 DNA reads as TGCGCCAGCAGCCAAGTATTAAGACAAGAGGGGGCTGAGCAGTTCTTC. This translates into CASSQVLRQEGAEQFF.

The chain recombines TRBV7-2 with TRBJ2-2; 7 nucleotides match TRBD1. The CDR3 has 14 amino acids. Germline assignment: CDR1 SGHTA and CDR2 FQGNSA. The V segment lost 3 bases and the J segment 6 bases; nucleotides outside the gene matches: 4. In nucleotides, the CDR3 is TGTGCCAGCAGCTTGTACAGGGGATCCGGGGAGCTGTTTTTT. This translates into CASSLYRGSGELFF.

In this sample, this clonotype turned up a few times. This chain joins TRBV4-1 and TRBJ2-1; D possibly corresponds to TRBD2 (6 bases). The CDR3 loop spans 14 amino acids. The V end lost 7 bases, the J end lost 6 bases, and 16 bases lay between the germline ends. Germline V gene sequence: CDR1 MGHRA, CDR2 YSYEKL. CDR3: CASKSGPTGNEQFF. CDR3 sequence (DNA): TGCGCCAGCAAGAGCGGGCCCACGGGCAATGAGCAGTTCTTC.

V and J are TRBV23-1 and TRBJ2-7; TRBD1 agrees at 7 bases. TRBV23-1 is sorted into the ORF group, with uncertain function. CDR3 length: 16 residues. J lost 3 bases, V lost 5 bases, and 13 bases had no gene match. The CDR3 DNA reads TGCGCCAGCAGTGGCCCCGGGACAGTGAAAAACTACGAGCAGTACGTC. This encodes CASSGPGTVKNYEQYV.

This chain uses TRBV6-5 with TRBJ1-6, with D maybe TRBD1 (6 bases). CDR1 and CDR2 (germline): MNHEY, SVGAGI. The CDR3 is 19 amino acids. Trimming shortened V by 4 bases and J by 6 bases, and 25 bases separated the two germline ends. CDR3 nucleotides: TGTGCCAGCAGTTTATTGGGTCTTGAGCGCAGGGGAGGTAATTCACCCCTCCACTTT. Protein product: CASSLLGLERRGGNSPLHF.

This clonotype came up a few times. The chain is built from TRBV27 and TRBJ1-2, with D maybe TRBD1 (5 bases). The length of the CDR3 is 13 residues. V shed 2 bases and J shed 7 bases, with 11 bases lying between them. CDR1 is MNHEY, CDR2 SMNVEV, per germline (reference sequence). Written as DNA, the CDR3 is TGTGCCAGCAGTTTAACGCGGGGGGGTGGCTACACCTTC. As protein: CASSLTRGGGYTF.

The rearrangement uses TRBV28 and TRBJ2-3; the D call may be TRBD1 or TRBD2 (6 bases each). Between the trimmed V and J ends, which lost 2 bases and 3 bases, there was a span of 12 bases. The CDR3 runs to 15 residues. Germline CDR1 is MDHEN and CDR2 is SYDVKM. CDR3 region: CASSLLAQGTDTQYF. The CDR3 bases are TGTGCCAGCAGTTTACTAGCGCAGGGGACAGATACGCAGTATTTT.

With respect to this clonotype: At one end the junction does not follow the germline gene, possibly because of a read error. The rearrangement joins TRBV6-5 to TRBJ1-5; D uncertain. Germline CDR1 and CDR2: MNHEY and SVGAGI. CDR3 length equals 16 residues. CDR3 region: CASIYSVNSGNQPQHF. CDR3 in DNA: TGTGCCAGCATTTACTCGGTCAACTCCGGCAATCAGCCCCAGCATTTT.

The genes are TRBV18 and TRBJ1-2; D gene uncertain. V shed 8 bases and J shed 2 bases, with 15 bases lying between them. CDR3 length equals 14 residues. CDR1 and CDR2 from the germline V gene are KGHSH and LQKENI. Here the CDR3 DNA reads TGTGCCAGCACCTCCGGGTTCCAGAACTATGGCTACACCTTC. Amino acids: CASTSGFQNYGYTF.

This clonotype occurred a few times. The chain employs TRBV13 and TRBJ2-2; D unresolved. Trimming left V 8 bases short and J 1 base short, with 8 bases between. There are 13 residues in the CDR3. Germline V gene data show CDR1 as PRHDT and CDR2 as FYEKMQ (reference sequence). The CDR3 is CASAKRNTGELFF. In nucleotides, the CDR3 is TGTGCCAGCGCTAAGCGGAACACCGGGGAGCTGTTTTTT.

This clonotype was detected only once. CDR3 residues: CASTFPGGGGSPLHF. Written as DNA, the CDR3 is TGTGCCAGCACCTTTCCCGGGGGGGGCGGCTCACCCCTCCACTTT. This chain connects TRBV28 to TRBJ1-6, with D perhaps TRBD1 (6 bases). CDR1 and CDR2 (germline): MDHEN, SYDVKM. CDR3 size: 15 residues. Trimming removed 7 bases at V and 10 bases at J, with 20 bases between.

The rearrangement links TRBV9 to TRBJ2-3; TRBD2 aligns across 15 bases. Germline CDR1 SGDLS, CDR2 YYNGEE. The J segment lost 2 bases and the V segment lost 4 bases, leaving 5 bases of the junction unmatched. CDR3 size: 17 residues. The CDR3 spells CASSPGLAGGATDTQYF. The CDR3 bases are TGTGCCAGCAGCCCCGGACTAGCGGGGGGGGCCACAGATACGCAGTATTTT.

The V and J genes are TRBV18 and TRBJ1-2; a possible D gene is TRBD1 (5 bases). Per germline, CDR1 KGHSH and CDR2 LQKENI. Deletions cut 2 bases from V and 4 bases from J, with 11 bases between. This CDR3 comprises 14 residues. CDR3 loop: CASSPGRAGYGYTF. DNA for the CDR3: TGTGCCAGCTCACCAGGCAGGGCCGGCTATGGCTACACCTTC. Drawing the rest from reference TRBV18 and TRBJ1-2, the complete variable domain is NAGVMQNPRHLVRRRGQEARLRCSPMKGHSHVYWYRQLPEEGLKFMVYLQKENIIDESGMPKERFSAEFPKEGPSILRIQQVVRGDSAAYFCASSPGRAGYGYTFGSGTRLTVV.

By proportion, this clonotype is medium-sized. This chain connects TRBV29-1 to TRBJ1-3; 8 nucleotides match TRBD1. V lost 6 bases and J lost 0; bases outside the gene matches: 4. This CDR3 spans 14 amino acids. CDR1 is SQVTM and CDR2 is ANQGSEA in the germline V gene. Here the CDR3 reads CSVGQASSGNTIYF. CDR3 sequence (DNA): TGCAGCGTGGGACAGGCTAGCTCTGGAAACACCATATATTTT.

This clonotype was counted only a few times. The chain combines TRBV12-3 or TRBV12-4 with TRBJ2-3, with 10 bases matching TRBD2. The CDR3 runs 15 residues. V lost 5 bases, J lost 3 bases, and 5 bases stayed unmatched. CDR3 region: CASSPLAGRTDTQYF. The CDR3 nucleotides read TGTGCCAGCAGTCCACTAGCGGGGAGGACAGATACGCAGTATTTT.

The sample holds a few counts of this clonotype. The genes are TRBV20-1 and TRBJ2-2; D not resolved. Germline V CDR1 and CDR2: DFQATT, SNEGSKA (reference sequence). This CDR3 spans 15 amino acids. V lost 0 bases and J 4 bases, leaving 12 bases between the germline ends. CDR3 loop: CSARDRVRTTGELFF. The CDR3 bases are TGCAGTGCTAGAGATCGCGTCAGGACCACCGGGGAGCTGTTTTTT.

Notes on this clonotype: An end of the junction differs from the germline gene, which may be a read error. This chain uses TRBV4-1 with TRBJ2-5, with 7 positions matching TRBD1. CDR1 is MGHRA and CDR2 is YSYEKL in the germline V gene. The CDR3 is made up of 15 amino acids. CDR3 coding DNA: TGTGCCAGCAAACGAGGAGGACAGGCCCAAGAGACCCAGTACTTC. Translation: CASKRGGQAQETQYF.

J is TRBJ2-3 and V is TRBV6-6; 9 nucleotides align to TRBD2. The DNA matches TRBJ2-1 better at its end, which makes the J call doubtful. The CDR3 loop spans 15 amino acids. The V gene's germline CDR1 is MNHNY and CDR2 SVGAGI (reference sequence). The CDR3 DNA follows: TGTGCCAGCAGTTACTCAGGCGGGGGGGGAAATGAGCAGTTCTTC. Protein: CASSYSGGGGNEQFF.

In this sample, this clonotype turned up once. The genes are TRBV7-9 and TRBJ1-2, with no clear D. CDR1 is SEHNR and CDR2 is FQNEAQ in the germline V gene (reference sequence). V dropped 5 bases and J dropped 7 bases, with 14 bases sitting between them. CDR3 length: 13 residues. CDR3 DNA: TGTGCCAGCAGCCTGGGAGAGAAAGGTGGCTACACCTTC. Translated, it gives CASSLGEKGGYTF.

With regard to this clonotype: Mismatch with germline at one junction end may stem from a read error. The J gene is TRBJ1-2, the V gene TRBV4-2; TRBD1 matches 10 bases. This CDR3 has 14 amino acids. Germline values: CDR1 LGHNA, CDR2 YNFKEQ. CDR3 nucleotides: TGCGCCAGCAGCCAAGGAGGGACAGGGGATGGCTACACCTTC. Amino acid sequence: CASSQGGTGDGYTF.

In this sample, this clonotype turned up once. The chain carries TRBV18 and TRBJ1-1, with 7 bases lining up with TRBD1. CDR3 size: 13 residues. Germline CDR1 reads KGHSH; CDR2 reads LQKENI. The V segment lost 4 bases and the J segment 6 bases; nucleotides outside the gene matches: 5. The DNA of the CDR3 is TGTGCCAGCTCACTTGGACAGGCCCCTGAAGCTTTCTTT. Translating gives CASSLGQAPEAFF. Using reference TRBV18 and TRBJ1-1 for the parts outside the CDR3, the full variable domain is NAGVMQNPRHLVRRRGQEARLRCSPMKGHSHVYWYRQLPEEGLKFMVYLQKENIIDESGMPKERFSAEFPKEGPSILRIQQVVRGDSAAYFCASSLGQAPEAFFGQGTRLTVV.

The gene calls are TRBV5-1 and TRBJ1-2; D unresolved. There are 12 residues in the CDR3. The V gene's germline CDR1 is SGHRS and CDR2 YFSETQ. Trimming pared 4 bases from V and 8 bases from J, leaving 12 bases between. The CDR3 loop reads CASSHDPGGYTF. The CDR3 DNA sequence: TGCGCCAGCAGCCATGATCCGGGCGGCTACACCTTC.

V and J are TRBV25-1 and TRBJ2-5, with D uncertain. Per the germline V gene, CDR1 is MGHDK and CDR2 is SYGVNS. The CDR3 consists of 12 residues. V was shortened by 1 base and J by 4 bases, with 4 bases between the two germline ends. The CDR3 coding sequence is TGTGCCAGCAGTGAATTTCCAGAGACCCAGTACTTC. It specifies CASSEFPETQYF.

This clonotype is medium-sized by share. V gene TRBV29-1 combines with J gene TRBJ1-3; D is ambiguous. Germline CDR1 SQVTM, CDR2 ANQGSEA. The germline V and J ends were trimmed by 5 bases and 0 bases, with 5 bases remaining between them. CDR3 length equals 12 residues. CDR3 in amino acids: CSVYDSGNTIYF. Written as DNA, the CDR3 is TGCAGCGTTTACGACTCTGGAAACACCATATATTTT.